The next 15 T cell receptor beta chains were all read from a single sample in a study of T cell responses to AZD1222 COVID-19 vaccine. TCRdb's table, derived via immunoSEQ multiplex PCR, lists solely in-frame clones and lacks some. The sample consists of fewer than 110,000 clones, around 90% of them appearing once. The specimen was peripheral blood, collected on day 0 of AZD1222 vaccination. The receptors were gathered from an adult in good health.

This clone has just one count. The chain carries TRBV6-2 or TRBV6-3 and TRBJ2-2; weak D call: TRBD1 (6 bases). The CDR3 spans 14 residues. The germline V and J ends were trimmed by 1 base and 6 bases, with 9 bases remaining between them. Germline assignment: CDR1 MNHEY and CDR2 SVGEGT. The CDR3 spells CASSYWSGAGELFF. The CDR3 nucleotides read TGTGCCAGCAGTTACTGGTCAGGGGCCGGGGAGCTGTTTTTT.

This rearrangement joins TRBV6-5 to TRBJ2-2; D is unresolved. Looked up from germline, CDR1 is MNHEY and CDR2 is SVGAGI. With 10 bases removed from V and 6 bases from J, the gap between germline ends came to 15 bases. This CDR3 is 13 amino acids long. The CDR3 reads CAISARAAGELFF. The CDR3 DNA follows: TGTGCCATCTCCGCAAGGGCGGCCGGGGAGCTGTTTTTT.

The CDR3: CASSEWPPGRINSPLHF. The CDR3 DNA follows: TGTGCCAGCAGTGAATGGCCGCCGGGACGGATTAATTCACCCCTCCACTTT. This rearrangement joins TRBV6-1 to TRBJ1-6, with D perhaps TRBD1 (5 bases). Germline lookup yields CDR1 MNHNS and CDR2 SASEGT. This CDR3 contains 17 residues. The ends were cut back, 2 bases at V and 6 bases at J, with 17 bases in the middle.

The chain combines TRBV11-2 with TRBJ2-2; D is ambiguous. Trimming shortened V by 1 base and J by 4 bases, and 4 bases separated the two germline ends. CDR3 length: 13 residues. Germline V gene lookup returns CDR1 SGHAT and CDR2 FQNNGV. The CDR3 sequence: CASSLGSTGELFF. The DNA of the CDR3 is TGTGCCAGCAGCTTAGGCTCCACCGGGGAGCTGTTTTTT.

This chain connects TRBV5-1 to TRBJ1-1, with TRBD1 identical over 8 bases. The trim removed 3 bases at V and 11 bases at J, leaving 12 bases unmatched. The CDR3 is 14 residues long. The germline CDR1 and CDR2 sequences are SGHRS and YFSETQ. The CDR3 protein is CASSSDLDRAVAFF. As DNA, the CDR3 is TGCGCCAGCAGCTCCGACCTGGACAGGGCAGTGGCTTTCTTT.

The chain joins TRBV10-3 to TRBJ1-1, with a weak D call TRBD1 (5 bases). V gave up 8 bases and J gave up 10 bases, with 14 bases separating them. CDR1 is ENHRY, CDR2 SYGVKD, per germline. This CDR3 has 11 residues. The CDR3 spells CAIEAGHGAFF. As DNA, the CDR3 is TGTGCCATCGAGGCAGGGCATGGAGCTTTCTTT.

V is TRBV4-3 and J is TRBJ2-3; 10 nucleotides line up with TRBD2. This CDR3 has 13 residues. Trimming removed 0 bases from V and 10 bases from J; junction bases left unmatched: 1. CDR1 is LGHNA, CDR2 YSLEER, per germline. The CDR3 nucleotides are TGCGCCAGCAGCCAAGAGGGGACTAGCGCGCAGTATTTT. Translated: CASSQEGTSAQYF.

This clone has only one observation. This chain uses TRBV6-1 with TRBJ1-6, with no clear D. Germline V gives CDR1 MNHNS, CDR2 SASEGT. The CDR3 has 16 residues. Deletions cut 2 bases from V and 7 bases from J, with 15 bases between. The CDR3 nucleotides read TGTGCCAGCAGTGAATCCAGGCAGGTCTTAAATTCACCCCTCCACTTT. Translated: CASSESRQVLNSPLHF.

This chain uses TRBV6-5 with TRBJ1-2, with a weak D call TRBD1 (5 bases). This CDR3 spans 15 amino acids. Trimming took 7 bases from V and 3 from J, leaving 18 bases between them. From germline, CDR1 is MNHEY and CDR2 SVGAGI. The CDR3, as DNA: TGTGCCAGCATCCAACCTGGGGGTCGCGACTATGGCTACACCTTC. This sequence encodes CASIQPGGRDYGYTF.

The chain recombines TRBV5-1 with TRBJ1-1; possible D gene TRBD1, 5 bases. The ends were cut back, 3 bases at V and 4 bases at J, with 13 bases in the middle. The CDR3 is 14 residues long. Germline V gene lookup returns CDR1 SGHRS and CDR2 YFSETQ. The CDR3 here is CASSSGGEITEAFF. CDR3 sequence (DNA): TGCGCCAGCAGCTCCGGGGGGGAGATCACTGAAGCTTTCTTT.

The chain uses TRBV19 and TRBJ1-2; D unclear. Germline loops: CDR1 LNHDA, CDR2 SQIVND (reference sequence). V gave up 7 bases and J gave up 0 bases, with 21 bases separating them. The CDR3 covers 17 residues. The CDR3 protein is CASNAGGIGRANYGYTF. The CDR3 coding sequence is TGTGCCAGTAATGCGGGAGGGATAGGACGGGCTAACTATGGCTACACCTTC.

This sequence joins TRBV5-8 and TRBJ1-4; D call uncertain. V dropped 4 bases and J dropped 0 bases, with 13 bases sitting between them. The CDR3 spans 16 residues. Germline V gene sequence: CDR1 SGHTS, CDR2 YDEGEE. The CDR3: CASSAHRWSTNEKLFF. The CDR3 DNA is TGTGCCAGCAGCGCCCATCGATGGTCAACTAATGAAAAACTGTTTTTT.

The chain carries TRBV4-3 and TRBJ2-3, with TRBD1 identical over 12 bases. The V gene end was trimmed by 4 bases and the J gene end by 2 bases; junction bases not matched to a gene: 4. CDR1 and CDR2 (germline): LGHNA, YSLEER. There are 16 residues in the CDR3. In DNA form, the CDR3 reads TGCGCCAGCAGCCCGGGACAGGGGGCCCACACAGATACGCAGTATTTT. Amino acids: CASSPGQGAHTDTQYF.

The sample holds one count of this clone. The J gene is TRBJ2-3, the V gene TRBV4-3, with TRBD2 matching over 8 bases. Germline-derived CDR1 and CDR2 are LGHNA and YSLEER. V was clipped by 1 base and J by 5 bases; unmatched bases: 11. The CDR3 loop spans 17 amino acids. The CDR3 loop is CASSQGHGGAGEDTQYF. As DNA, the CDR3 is TGCGCCAGCAGCCAAGGACACGGGGGGGCAGGGGAAGATACGCAGTATTTT.

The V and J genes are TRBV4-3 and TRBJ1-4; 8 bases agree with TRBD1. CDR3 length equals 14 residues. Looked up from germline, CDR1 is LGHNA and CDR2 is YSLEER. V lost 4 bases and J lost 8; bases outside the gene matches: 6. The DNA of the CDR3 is TGCGCCAGCAGCCTAACGACAGGGGTAGAAAAACTGTTTTTT. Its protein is CASSLTTGVEKLFF.